These T cell receptor beta chains were read from a single sample in a study of CXCR3-negative and CXCR3-positive naive CD8 T cells. TCRdb re-called the 5' RACE reads and gives one entry per CDR3 protein, without DNA. This repertoire includes some 100,000 distinct CDR3 sequences. The specimen was naive CXCR3+ CD8+ T cells from blood. The receptors shown here come from a human donor in good health. Some clones in this sample may be carry-over from other donors' samples. CDR3s include the opening cysteine and the closing phenylalanine or tryptophan.

CDR3 protein: CASSTLAVSEQYF
J gene: TRBJ2-7
V gene: TRBV25-1

CDR3 protein: CASSPRTSGRVGNTDGTQYF
J gene: TRBJ2-3
V gene: TRBV7-9

CDR3 protein: CASSLGQQVATNEKLFF
J gene: TRBJ1-4
V gene: TRBV13

CDR3 protein: CASSDVVSPPYNEQFF
J gene: TRBJ2-1
V gene: TRBV27

CDR3 protein: CASSFNEYSNQPQHF
J gene: TRBJ1-5
V gene: TRBV13

CDR3 protein: CASSTLTKAFF
J gene: TRBJ1-1
V gene: TRBV19

CDR3 protein: CASSLGPHYGYTF
J gene: TRBJ1-2
V gene: TRBV5-1

CDR3 protein: CASKLAVTGELFF
J gene: TRBJ2-2
V gene: TRBV28

CDR3 protein: CASSPVSGTQYF
J gene: TRBJ2-3
V gene: TRBV13

CDR3 protein: CASSQEGKMAGVTDTQYF
J gene: TRBJ2-3
V gene: TRBV4-3

CDR3 protein: CAISIRGGTYEQYF
J gene: TRBJ2-7
V gene: TRBV28

CDR3 protein: CSVRQGRDPDTQYF
J gene: TRBJ2-3
V gene: TRBV29-1

CDR3 protein: CASSFAAGTNYGYTF
J gene: TRBJ1-2
V gene: TRBV7-9

CDR3 protein: CASSLGGKPPYEQYF
J gene: TRBJ2-7
V gene: TRBV10-3

CDR3 protein: CATSRPPLRGGNEQFF
J gene: TRBJ2-1
V gene: TRBV15

CDR3 protein: CASSPLPGSDNEQFF
J gene: TRBJ2-1
V gene: TRBV28

CDR3 protein: CATSRASGEQFF
J gene: TRBJ2-1
V gene: TRBV15

CDR3 protein: CASSQDTLAGRYNEQFF
J gene: TRBJ2-1
V gene: TRBV3-1

CDR3 protein: CASSLLAPGTDTQYF
J gene: TRBJ2-3
V gene: TRBV12-3/TRBV12-4

CDR3 protein: CASSLAGGGNEQFF
J gene: TRBJ2-1
V gene: TRBV28

CDR3 protein: CSVVSSVSNTGELFF
J gene: TRBJ2-2
V gene: TRBV29-1

CDR3 protein: CASSDPAGQGEVSQFF
J gene: TRBJ2-1
V gene: TRBV6-1

CDR3 protein: CASSGDTLNTEAFF
J gene: TRBJ1-1
V gene: TRBV28

CDR3 protein: CSARGHEGWETQYF
J gene: TRBJ2-5
V gene: TRBV20-1

CDR3 protein: CASSTSEILFTDTQYF
J gene: TRBJ2-3
V gene: TRBV14

CDR3 protein: CASSVGGWTSGTETQYF
J gene: TRBJ2-5
V gene: TRBV9

CDR3 protein: CASSQSGLASADTQYF
J gene: TRBJ2-3
V gene: TRBV2